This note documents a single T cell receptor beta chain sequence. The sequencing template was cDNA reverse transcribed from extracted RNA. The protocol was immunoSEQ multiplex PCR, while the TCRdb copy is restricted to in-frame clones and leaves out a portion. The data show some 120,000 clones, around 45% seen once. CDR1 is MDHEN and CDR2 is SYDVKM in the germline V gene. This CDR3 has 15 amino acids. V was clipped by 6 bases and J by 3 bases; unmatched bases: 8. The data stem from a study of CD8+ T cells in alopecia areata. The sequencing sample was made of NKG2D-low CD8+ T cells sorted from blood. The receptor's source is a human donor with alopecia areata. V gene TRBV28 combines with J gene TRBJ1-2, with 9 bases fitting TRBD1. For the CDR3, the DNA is TGTGCCAGCAGACCAGGACAGGGGAATGACTATGGCTACACCTTC. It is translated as CASRPGQGNDYGYTF.